This T cell receptor (beta chain) was profiled in a study of early T cells in non-severe SARS-CoV-2 infection. Study overall: Chains were not paired, and sequencing was done on bulk RNA from unsorted whole blood. Study observations and caveats: Private and CD4 specificities were missed by VDJdb matching, which favored anti-spike CD8 responses.

This clonotype was counted at least ten times. No antigen is known for it. Tagging with unique molecular identifiers was applied to individual cDNA molecules. TCRdb re-derived calls from the 5' RACE reads in MiXCR, one entry per CDR3 protein. The sample contains around 82,000 distinct CDR3 sequences, 11% of which appear only once. V lost 5 bases, J lost 7 bases, and 11 bases stayed unmatched. CDR1 and CDR2 (germline): MNHEY, SVGAGI. CDR3 size: 14 residues. The TCR was taken from an adult who was a healthcare worker with PCR-confirmed SARS-CoV-2 infection or an uninfected control (not recorded which). The chain uses TRBV6-5 and TRBJ2-7; 7 nucleotides match TRBD1. Sequencing input: whole blood. For the CDR3, the DNA is TGTGCCAGCAGTCCTCGACAGGGTTCGAGAGAGCAGTACTTC. Translation gives CASSPRQGSREQYF.